A single sample gave rise to the 22 T cell receptor beta chains below, sequenced in a study of control samples from healthy donors and cancer patients. The protocol was immunoSEQ multiplex PCR, while the TCRdb copy is restricted to in-frame clones and leaves out a portion. This sample has tens of thousands of clones, with around 91% found just once. The sample taken for sequencing was blood. The receptors were gathered from a man over 45 in good health.

The CDR3 loop reads CATSGAGERNQPQHF. The CDR3, as DNA: TGTGCCACCAGTGGGGCAGGGGAACGGAATCAGCCCCAGCATTTT. This sequence joins TRBV24-1 and TRBJ1-5; possible D gene TRBD1, 6 bases. From germline, CDR1 is KGHDR and CDR2 SFDVKD. V dropped 5 bases and J dropped 4 bases, with 14 bases sitting between them. CDR3 length equals 15 residues.

V is TRBV6-6 and J is TRBJ1-3, with 7 nucleotides matching TRBD1. CDR1 MNHNY and CDR2 SVGAGI come from the germline V gene (reference sequence). The CDR3 sequence is 15 residues long. V lost 7 bases to trimming and J lost 0 bases; unmatched junction nucleotides: 6. DNA of the CDR3: TGTGCCAGCATCCCACAGGGGATCTCTGGAAACACCATATATTTT. It encodes CASIPQGISGNTIYF.

This rearrangement joins TRBV12-5 to TRBJ2-1, with D perhaps assigned TRBD1 or TRBD2 (5 bases each). The CDR3 contains 16 residues. With 0 bases removed from V and 2 bases from J, the gap between germline ends came to 11 bases. CDR1 LGHNT and CDR2 FRNRAP come from the germline V gene. CDR3 DNA sequence: TGTGCTAGTGGTTTGGTCCGGGGCTCTACCTACAATGAGCAGTTCTTC. Protein sequence: CASGLVRGSTYNEQFF.

There are a few counts of this clone. J is TRBJ1-2 and V is TRBV4-2, with 9 bases identical to TRBD1. This CDR3 has 13 residues. Germline CDR1 reads LGHNA; CDR2 reads YNFKEQ. Germline trimming cut 5 bases from V and 8 bases from J; bases unmatched to any gene: 6. DNA for the CDR3: TGTGCCAGCAGCGACACAGGGGGCGAGGGCTACACCTTC. This encodes CASSDTGGEGYTF.

The rearrangement joins TRBV11-3 to TRBJ2-1; 7 positions match TRBD1. Trimming at V came to 4 bases and at J to 9 bases, leaving 9 bases not matched to a gene. This CDR3 contains 14 residues. Germline lookup yields CDR1 SGHNT and CDR2 YENEEA. In nucleotides, the CDR3 is TGTGCCAGCAGCTCCGGGACAGCTCGTGGTGAGCAGTTCTTC. Translation gives CASSSGTARGEQFF.

V and J are TRBV6-5 and TRBJ1-2; D not resolved. The V gene's germline CDR1 is MNHEY and CDR2 SVGAGI. V lost 6 bases to trimming and J lost 1 base, with 9 bases between them. The CDR3 extends over 13 amino acids. CDR3 DNA sequence: TGTGCCAGCAGACCGAGGATTAACTATGGCTACACCTTC. Translation gives CASRPRINYGYTF.

The J gene is TRBJ2-6, the V gene TRBV7-2; D gene unclear. The germline V gene encodes CDR1 SGHTA and CDR2 FQGNSA. This CDR3 region has 16 residues. V gave up 5 bases and J gave up 0 bases, with 11 bases separating them. Here the CDR3 DNA reads TGTGCCAGCAGCCCCCGCCCCCCCTCTGGGGCCAACGTCCTGACTTTC. It codes for CASSPRPPSGANVLTF.

The chain joins TRBV5-1 to TRBJ1-6; 7 bases agree with TRBD1. CDR1 SGHRS and CDR2 YFSETQ come from the germline V gene. This CDR3 has 14 amino acids. The junction had 6 bases not matched to a gene; V was cut back by 1 base and J by 11 bases. CDR3 loop: CASSLRDSLTPLHF. The CDR3 DNA reads as TGCGCCAGCAGCTTGCGGGACAGTTTGACACCCCTCCACTTT.

This rearrangement joins TRBV14 to TRBJ1-6; D unresolved. CDR1 and CDR2 (germline): SGHDN, FVKESK. This CDR3 is built from 13 residues. The germline V and J ends were trimmed by 1 base and 5 bases, with 3 bases remaining between them. The CDR3 spells CASSQAHNSPLHF. The CDR3 DNA follows: TGTGCCAGCAGCCAAGCCCATAATTCACCCCTCCACTTT.

V and J are TRBV30 and TRBJ1-3; D remains unclear. The germline CDR1 and CDR2 sequences are GTSNPN and SVGIG (reference sequence). V lost 5 bases and J lost 0, with 8 bases in between. The CDR3 loop spans 13 amino acids. Here the CDR3 reads CAWESHSGNTIYF. The CDR3 DNA reads as TGTGCCTGGGAAAGCCACTCTGGAAACACCATATATTTT. The complete variable domain, with remaining parts taken from reference TRBV30 and TRBJ1-3, reads SQTIHQWPATLVQPVGSPLSLECTVEGTSNPNLYWYRQAAGRGLQLLFYSVGIGQISSEVPQNLSASRPQDRQFILSSKKLLLSDSGFYLCAWESHSGNTIYFGEGSWLTVV.

The CDR3 DNA follows: TGCGCCAGCTCATATTCCGCTTCGATGGCCTACGAGCAGTACTTC. Amino acids: CASSYSASMAYEQYF. This chain uses TRBV4-1 with TRBJ2-7; D ambiguous. The CDR3 is made up of 15 amino acids. Trimming shortened V by 8 bases and J by 2 bases, and 19 bases separated the two germline ends. Per the germline V gene, CDR1 is MGHRA and CDR2 is YSYEKL.

V and J are TRBV30 and TRBJ1-5, with TRBD1 as a possible D gene (6 bases). The V and J ends lost 3 bases and 8 bases respectively, with 17 bases between them. Per the germline V gene, CDR1 is GTSNPN and CDR2 is SVGIG (reference sequence). This CDR3 has 14 amino acids. The CDR3 nucleotides read TGTGCCTGGAGCCCAGGGGCGGGTATGGAGCCCCAGCATTTT. Amino acids: CAWSPGAGMEPQHF.

J is TRBJ2-7 and V is TRBV19, with 9 nucleotides matching TRBD1. The CDR3 contains 14 residues. V dropped 5 bases and J dropped 3; count of bases not matched to a gene: 5. CDR1 and CDR2 (germline): LNHDA, SQIVND (reference sequence). The CDR3 protein is CASSGRQGDYEQYF. CDR3 coding DNA: TGTGCCAGTAGTGGAAGACAGGGGGACTACGAGCAGTACTTC.

The CDR3 DNA is TGTGCCAGCAGCCAAGTGGCGAACACTGAAGCTTTCTTT. This encodes CASSQVANTEAFF. The V and J genes are TRBV3-1 (or the pseudogene TRBV3-2) and TRBJ1-1, with D hard to call. The CDR3 consists of 13 residues. CDR1 LGHDT and CDR2 YNNKEL come from the germline V gene (reference sequence). Trimming stripped 1 base from V and 1 base from J, with 4 bases between.

The rearrangement uses TRBV5-6 and TRBJ1-2, with D tentatively TRBD1 (6 bases). V lost 0 bases and J 6 bases, leaving 15 bases between the germline ends. Germline V gene sequence: CDR1 SGHDT, CDR2 YYEEEE. The CDR3 runs 15 residues. The CDR3 DNA reads TGTGCCAGCAGCTTGGATGCGGCAGGGGTGAATGGCTACACCTTC. Residues: CASSLDAAGVNGYTF.

V usage is TRBV7-8 and J usage is TRBJ1-4; D gene uncertain. Germline lookup yields CDR1 SGHVS and CDR2 FQNEAQ. V lost 3 bases, J lost 8 bases, and 7 bases lay in between. The length of the CDR3 is 12 residues. The CDR3 loop reads CASSFSPEKLFF. The CDR3, as DNA: TGTGCCAGCAGCTTTAGTCCAGAAAAACTGTTTTTT.

The chain uses TRBV10-3 and TRBJ2-2; possibly TRBD1 or TRBD2 for D (6 bases each). Per germline, CDR1 ENHRY and CDR2 SYGVKD. The CDR3 consists of 16 residues. V lost 6 bases to trimming and J lost 3 bases, with 17 bases between them. The CDR3 here is CAISLGGYYDTGELFF. The DNA for the CDR3 is TGTGCCATCAGCCTAGGGGGGTACTACGACACCGGGGAGCTGTTTTTT.

The chain combines TRBV11-2 with TRBJ2-7; 8 bases agree with TRBD1. The CDR3 has 15 residues. The germline V gene has CDR1 SGHAT and CDR2 FQNNGV. With V trimmed by 5 bases and J by 8 bases, 14 bases remained unmatched. The CDR3 here is CASSHGRTGRAQQYF. The DNA of the CDR3 is TGTGCCAGCAGCCATGGTCGGACAGGGAGAGCACAGCAGTACTTC.

J is TRBJ1-6 and V is TRBV3-1 (or the pseudogene TRBV3-2); perhaps TRBD1 as D (5 bases). CDR3 length equals 16 residues. CDR1 and CDR2 (germline): LGHDT, YNNKEL (reference sequence). Trimming left V 2 bases short and J 8 bases short, with 16 bases between. Here the CDR3 DNA reads TGTGCCAGCAGCCAATTAGTCAGTAGGGACCATTCACCCCTCCACTTT. Its protein is CASSQLVSRDHSPLHF.

The rearrangement joins TRBV5-1 to TRBJ2-2, with a tentative D call TRBD2 (5 bases). Looked up from germline, CDR1 is SGHRS and CDR2 is YFSETQ. The CDR3 has 15 amino acids. Trimming left V 4 bases short and J 4 bases short, with 14 bases between. The CDR3 DNA reads TGCGCCAGCAGCCCCGGGGAGTCGGGCACCGGGGAGCTGTTTTTT. It yields the protein CASSPGESGTGELFF. Variable domain in full (rest from reference TRBV5-1 and TRBJ2-2): KAGVTQTPRYLIKTRGQQVTLSCSPISGHRSVSWYQQTPGQGLQFLFEYFSETQRNKGNFPGRFSGRQFSNSRSEMNVSTLELGDSALYLCASSPGESGTGELFFGEGSRLTVL.

The V gene is TRBV3-1 (or the pseudogene TRBV3-2), the J gene TRBJ1-2, with TRBD1 matching 7 bases. J lost 5 bases, V lost 6 bases, and 12 bases had no gene match. The V gene's germline CDR1 is LGHDT and CDR2 YNNKEL (reference sequence). CDR3 size: 15 residues. The CDR3 sequence is CASSTNRGRGYGYTF. The CDR3 DNA reads TGTGCCAGCAGTACGAACAGGGGCAGGGGGTATGGCTACACCTTC.

The V and J genes are TRBV5-1 and TRBJ2-2, with TRBD2 as a possible D gene (5 bases). The CDR3 has 16 amino acids. Trimming shortened V by 4 bases and J by 4 bases, and 17 bases separated the two germline ends. Germline V gene data show CDR1 as SGHRS and CDR2 as YFSETQ. In DNA form, the CDR3 reads TGCGCCAGCAGCCAGGAGAGGGCTAGGGCCACCGGGGAGCTGTTTTTT. Amino acid sequence: CASSQERARATGELFF.